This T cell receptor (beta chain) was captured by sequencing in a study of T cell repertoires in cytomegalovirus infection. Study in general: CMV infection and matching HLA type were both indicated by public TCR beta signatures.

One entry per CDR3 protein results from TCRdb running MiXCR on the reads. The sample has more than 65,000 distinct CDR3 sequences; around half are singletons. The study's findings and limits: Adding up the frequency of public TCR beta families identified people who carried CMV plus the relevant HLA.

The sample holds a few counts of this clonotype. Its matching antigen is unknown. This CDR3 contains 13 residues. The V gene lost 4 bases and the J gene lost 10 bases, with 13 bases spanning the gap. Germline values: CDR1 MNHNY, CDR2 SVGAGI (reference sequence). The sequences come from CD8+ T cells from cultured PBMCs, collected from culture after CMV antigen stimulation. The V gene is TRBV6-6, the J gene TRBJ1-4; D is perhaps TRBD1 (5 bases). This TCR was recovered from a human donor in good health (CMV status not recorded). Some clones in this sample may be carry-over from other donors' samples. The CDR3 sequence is CASSFGGTGKLFF. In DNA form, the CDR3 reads TGTGCCAGCAGTTTCGGGGGGACGGGAAAACTGTTTTTT.